Listed below are T cell receptor beta chains from one sample, sequenced in a study of blood T cell repertoires in COVID-19. Data came from immunoSEQ multiplex PCR; TCRdb stores just in-frame clones and leaves some out. Of about 83,000 clones in the sample, around 90% were seen once. The sequenced sample was peripheral blood. These receptors were collected from a woman in her 50s with active or convalescent COVID-19. The CDR3 runs from the conserved cysteine through the conserved F or W. A D gene is named only where the DNA matches it firmly. Expanded clones are given a class, and other clones once, few, many or no size at all.

>TRBJ1-1|-|-|TRBV6-5
CASKGWATGAFF
TGTGCCAGCAAAGGGTGGGCGACAGGCGCTTTCTTT
>TRBJ2-3|-|once|TRBV7-2
CASSLLAGHPDTQYF
TGTGCCAGCAGCTTACTAGCAGGCCACCCAGATACGCAGTATTTT
>TRBJ1-1|-|-|TRBV9
CASSVGGRTEAFF
TGTGCCAGCAGCGTAGGGGGGAGGACTGAAGCTTTCTTT
>TRBJ1-1|-|-|TRBV4-1
CASSPLGQGYTEAFF
TGCGCCAGCAGCCCTCTTGGGCAGGGGTACACTGAAGCTTTCTTT
>TRBJ1-2|TRBD1|-|TRBV30
CAWSVPGGRNYGYTF
TGTGCCTGGAGTGTCCCAGGGGGCAGGAACTATGGCTACACCTTC
>TRBJ2-7|-|-|TRBV6-5
CASGGHVGYEQYF
TGTGCCAGCGGCGGACATGTGGGCTACGAGCAGTACTTC
>TRBJ1-6|TRBD1|-|TRBV19
CASSWDRSASPLHF
TGTGCCAGTAGCTGGGACAGGTCAGCTTCACCCCTCCACTTT
>TRBJ1-6|-|-|TRBV21-1
CASSPGGPGPYNSPLHF
TGTGCCAGCAGCCCGGGAGGACCGGGCCCCTATAATTCACCCCTCCACTTT
>TRBJ2-7|-|-|TRBV6-5
CASRASSSYEQYF
TGTGCCAGCAGGGCCTCCAGCTCCTACGAGCAGTACTTC
>TRBJ1-2|TRBD1|-|TRBV27
CASRRGGDYGYTF
TGTGCCTCCAGGAGAGGGGGCGACTATGGCTACACCTTC
>TRBJ1-2|TRBD1|-|TRBV12-3/TRBV12-4
CASRGQVNYGYTF
TGTGCCAGCAGGGGACAGGTGAACTATGGCTACACCTTC
>TRBJ1-1|-|-|TRBV4-2
CASSLQQVPNTEAFF
TGTGCCAGCAGCCTACAGCAGGTACCGAACACTGAAGCTTTCTTT